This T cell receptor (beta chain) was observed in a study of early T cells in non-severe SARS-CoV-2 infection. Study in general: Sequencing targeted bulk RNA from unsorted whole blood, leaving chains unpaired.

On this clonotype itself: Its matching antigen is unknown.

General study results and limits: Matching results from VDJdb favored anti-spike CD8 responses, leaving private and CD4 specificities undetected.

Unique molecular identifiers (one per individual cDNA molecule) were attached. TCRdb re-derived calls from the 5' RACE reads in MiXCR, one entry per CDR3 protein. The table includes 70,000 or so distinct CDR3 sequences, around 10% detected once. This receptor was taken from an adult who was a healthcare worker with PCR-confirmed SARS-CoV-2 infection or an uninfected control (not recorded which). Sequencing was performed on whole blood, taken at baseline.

CDR3 in amino acids: CASSEVPNPTGELFF. CDR3 sequence (DNA): TGTGCCAGCAGTGAGGTGCCCAACCCCACCGGGGAGCTGTTTTTT. The V gene is TRBV6-1, the J gene TRBJ2-2; D unresolved. V lost 3 bases and J 4 bases, leaving 12 bases between the germline ends. Germline lookup yields CDR1 MNHNS and CDR2 SASEGT. The CDR3 sequence is 15 residues long.